This record looks at one T cell receptor (beta chain) sequence and its context. No antigen is known for it. The sample belongs to a study of graft-versus-host responses after intestinal transplantation. The overall study: Grafts that recipients had were multivisceral, liver-intestinal, or isolated intestinal transplants. Each recipient received anti-thymocyte globulin induction, then tacrolimus and steroids for 3 to 4 years.

The protocol was immunoSEQ multiplex PCR, while the TCRdb copy is restricted to in-frame clones and leaves out a portion. The sample comprises roughly 120,000 clones, approximately 96% of which are singletons, and under 3.5% rests with the top ten. Trimming left V 4 bases short and J 8 bases short, with 15 bases between. The CDR3 sequence is 14 residues long. Germline V CDR1 and CDR2: MNHNY, SVGAGI (reference sequence). This specimen consisted of unstimulated CD8+ T cells sorted from spleen or lymph node cells, obtained before intestinal transplant. The source is a human donor who received an intestinal transplant. The rearrangement uses TRBV6-6 and TRBJ1-5, with a tentative D call TRBD1 (6 bases). DNA of the CDR3: TGTGCCAGCAGTTCACACGGACAGTTTAAGCCCCAGCATTTT. It is translated as CASSSHGQFKPQHF.